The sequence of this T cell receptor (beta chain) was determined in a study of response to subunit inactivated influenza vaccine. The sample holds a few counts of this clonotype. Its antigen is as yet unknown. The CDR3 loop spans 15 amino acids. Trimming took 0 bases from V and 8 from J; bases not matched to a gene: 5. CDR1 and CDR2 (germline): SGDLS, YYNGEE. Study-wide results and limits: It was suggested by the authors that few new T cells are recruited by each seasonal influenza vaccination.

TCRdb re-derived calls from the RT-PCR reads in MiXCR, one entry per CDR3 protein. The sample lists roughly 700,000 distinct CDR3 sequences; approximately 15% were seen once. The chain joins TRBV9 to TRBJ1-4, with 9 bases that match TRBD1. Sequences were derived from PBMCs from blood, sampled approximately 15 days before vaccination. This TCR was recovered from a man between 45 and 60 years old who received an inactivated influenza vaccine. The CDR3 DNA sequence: TGTGCCAGCAGCGTAGGAACAGGGGGCGGCGAAAAACTGTTTTTT. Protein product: CASSVGTGGGEKLFF.